The 11 T cell receptor beta chains presented below share a single source sample, sequenced in a study of technical replicates of blood from a few donors. Profiling relied on immunoSEQ multiplex PCR, and the TCRdb table lists in-frame clones only, not all of them. The table records around 83,000 clones, around 94% of them present only once. The source material was T cells isolated from PBMCs. The receptors here all came from a human donor in good health.

The rearrangement uses TRBV5-1 and TRBJ2-3, with TRBD1 as a possible D gene (6 bases). The CDR3 is made up of 11 amino acids. Between the trimmed V and J ends, which lost 6 bases and 4 bases, there was a span of 6 bases. Germline-derived CDR1 and CDR2 are SGHRS and YFSETQ. CDR3 DNA: TGCGCCAGCAAGGGGGCAGATACGCAGTATTTT. This sequence encodes CASKGADTQYF.

The chain combines TRBV4-1 with TRBJ1-2, with TRBD1 matching 7 bases. The CDR3 loop spans 18 amino acids. Germline V CDR1 and CDR2: MGHRA, YSYEKL. The J segment lost 3 bases and the V segment lost 4 bases, leaving 17 bases of the junction unmatched. The CDR3 here is CASSPSGGGAMAHYGYTF. The CDR3 DNA reads as TGCGCCAGCAGCCCTAGTGGAGGGGGCGCGATGGCACACTATGGCTACACCTTC.

The chain is built from TRBV10-2 and TRBJ2-1; TRBD2 matches 7 bases. CDR3 size: 14 residues. After removal of 4 bases from V and 2 bases from J, the junction contained 2 bases not matched to a gene. Germline V gene data show CDR1 as WSHSY and CDR2 as SAAADI. This chain's CDR3 is CASSALAAYNEQFF. The CDR3 region has the DNA TGCGCCAGCAGTGCGCTAGCGGCCTACAATGAGCAGTTCTTC.

This chain links TRBV6-1 with TRBJ2-7; D may be TRBD1 (5 bases). The CDR3 is made up of 14 amino acids. CDR1 MNHNS and CDR2 SASEGT come from the germline V gene. V shed 4 bases and J shed 2 bases, with 12 bases lying between them. Here the CDR3 reads CASSASRAAYEQYF. The DNA for the CDR3 is TGTGCCAGCAGTGCGAGCAGGGCCGCCTACGAGCAGTACTTC.

J is TRBJ1-5 and V is TRBV4-1; 7 bases are a match to TRBD1. Looked up from germline, CDR1 is MGHRA and CDR2 is YSYEKL. J gave up 5 bases and V 4 bases, and 14 bases lay outside the gene matches. CDR3 length equals 17 residues. CDR3 DNA sequence: TGCGCCAGCAGCCCCCTTGCGTCGACAGGGACATATCAGCCCCAGCATTTT. The encoded protein is CASSPLASTGTYQPQHF.

V usage is TRBV7-9 and J usage is TRBJ2-1, with D perhaps TRBD2 (7 bases). The CDR3 spans 17 residues. The germline V and J ends were trimmed by 7 bases and 4 bases, with 23 bases remaining between them. From germline, CDR1 is SEHNR and CDR2 FQNEAQ (reference sequence). CDR3 residues: CASINFFGGQGYNEQFF. The CDR3 DNA reads as TGTGCCAGCATCAACTTCTTCGGGGGGCAGGGATACAATGAGCAGTTCTTC.

The V gene is TRBV28, the J gene TRBJ2-1; 7 bases match TRBD1. With V trimmed by 3 bases and J by 6 bases, 23 bases remained unmatched. The CDR3 has 20 amino acids. CDR1 MDHEN and CDR2 SYDVKM come from the germline V gene. This CDR3 reads CASSLRTIHRGRALSNEQFF. The CDR3 bases are TGTGCCAGCAGTTTGAGGACGATACACAGGGGTAGGGCGCTTAGCAATGAGCAGTTCTTC. Together with reference TRBV28 and TRBJ2-1, the CDR3 gives the full variable domain: DVKVTQSSRYLVKRTGEKVFLECVQDMDHENMFWYRQDPGLGLRLIYFSYDVKMKEKGDIPEGYSVSREKKERFSLILESASTNQTSMYLCASSLRTIHRGRALSNEQFFGPGTRLTVL.

The sample holds many counts of this clone. The gene calls are TRBV5-1 and TRBJ2-1; D is uncertain. Trimming took 7 bases from V and 0 from J, leaving 17 bases between them. Germline CDR1 reads SGHRS; CDR2 reads YFSETQ. The CDR3 totals 16 residues. CDR3 protein: CASHRSDYSSYNEQFF. DNA for the CDR3: TGCGCCAGCCATAGGAGCGATTATAGCTCCTACAATGAGCAGTTCTTC.

The J gene is TRBJ2-7, the V gene TRBV18, with TRBD2 matching over 13 bases. Losses at the gene ends were 6 bases for V and 5 bases for J; bases not matched to a gene: 7. The CDR3 totals 15 residues. Germline CDR1 reads KGHSH; CDR2 reads LQKENI. The chain's CDR3 is CASSPRLAGGHEQYF. Written as DNA, the CDR3 is TGTGCCAGCTCTCCCCGACTAGCGGGGGGCCACGAGCAGTACTTC.

The chain has TRBV19 and TRBJ1-2; 7 bases map to TRBD1. V trimming: 7 bases; J trimming: 8 bases; junction bases outside the gene matches: 16. This CDR3 is 15 amino acids long. The germline gives CDR1 LNHDA, CDR2 SQIVND (reference sequence). Here the CDR3 reads CASMWSSLVGGGYTF. The DNA of the CDR3 is TGTGCCAGTATGTGGAGTTCGTTAGTAGGGGGCGGCTACACCTTC.

This chain uses TRBV6-5 with TRBJ2-3, with TRBD2 matching over 7 bases. The CDR3 runs 16 residues. V lost 4 bases to trimming and J lost 2 bases; unmatched junction nucleotides: 9. Germline CDR1 reads MNHEY; CDR2 reads SVGAGI. CDR3: CASSSLAAMNTDTQYF. The CDR3 DNA sequence: TGTGCCAGCAGTTCCCTAGCGGCCATGAACACAGATACGCAGTATTTT.